This TCR beta chain was sequenced for a study of beta chain features in type 1 diabetes. General observations from the study: Shortening of TCRB CDR3s, moderate but significant, appeared in all four CD4+ subsets of Type 1 diabetes patients.

Comments on this clone: Antigen specificity is unknown.

cDNA synthesis used the whole RNA isolate, giving expressed TCRB sequences. The assay was immunoSEQ multiplex PCR, and TCRdb's table has in-frame clones only and misses some. The data show roughly 160,000 clones, less than 10% seen once. Germline V gene data show CDR1 as SGHRS and CDR2 as YFSETQ. This CDR3 spans 12 amino acids. The V and J ends lost 5 bases and 7 bases, in that order; junction bases with no gene match: 3. The V call is TRBV5-1, the J call TRBJ2-4; 7 positions agree with TRBD1. This TCR was recovered from a man aged 18 to 30 with type 1 diabetes. Sequencing used central memory CD4+ T cells from blood. CDR3 bases: TGCGCCAGCAGTCCACAGGGGAACATTCAGTACTTC. Translation gives CASSPQGNIQYF.